A selection of T cell receptor beta chains follows, all from one sample in a study of glioma-infiltrating T cells after dendritic cell vaccination. Data came from immunoSEQ multiplex PCR; TCRdb stores just in-frame clones and leaves some out. This sample yields about 30,000 clones, of which approximately 91% are seen a single time; 2.2% belongs to the top ten. The material was blood, obtained before dendritic cell vaccination. The receptors stem from a human donor with glioblastoma. The CDR3 runs from the conserved cysteine through the conserved F or W. Each record gives: V gene, D gene, J gene, clone size, CDR3 DNA, CDR3 protein. D genes are given only for firm matches. Size is stated for part of the rows, as once, few or many counts, or as a class when the clone is expanded.

V gene: TRBV5-1; D gene: -; J gene: TRBJ2-3; clone size: -; CDR3 DNA: TGCGCCAGCAGCCGGGGGGCCACAGATACGCAGTATTTT; CDR3 protein: CASSRGATDTQYF
V gene: TRBV30; D gene: -; J gene: TRBJ2-1; clone size: once; CDR3 DNA: TGTGCCTGGACCAACTACAATGAGCAGTTCTTC; CDR3 protein: CAWTNYNEQFF
V gene: TRBV6-4; D gene: TRBD2; J gene: TRBJ2-1; clone size: -; CDR3 DNA: TGTGCCAGCAGTATGCGGGGGGGTGGTATCGCCAATGAGCAGTTCTTC; CDR3 protein: CASSMRGGGIANEQFF
V gene: TRBV5-4; D gene: -; J gene: TRBJ2-2; clone size: -; CDR3 DNA: TGTGCCAGCAGCTTGGGGATAGGGGGGAACACCGGGGAGCTGTTTTTT; CDR3 protein: CASSLGIGGNTGELFF
V gene: TRBV4-2; D gene: TRBD2; J gene: TRBJ2-1; clone size: -; CDR3 DNA: TGTGCCAGCAGCCAGAACTTGGGGACTAGCGGGGCCAATGAGCAGTTCTTC; CDR3 protein: CASSQNLGTSGANEQFF
V gene: TRBV18; D gene: -; J gene: TRBJ1-5; clone size: -; CDR3 DNA: TGTGCCAGCTCACGGGGGGATAGCAATCAGCCCCAGCATTTT; CDR3 protein: CASSRGDSNQPQHF
V gene: TRBV5-6; D gene: -; J gene: TRBJ1-1; clone size: -; CDR3 DNA: TGTGCCAGCAGCTTCCAGAGGGAAGCTTTCTTT; CDR3 protein: CASSFQREAFF
V gene: TRBV29-1; D gene: -; J gene: TRBJ2-3; clone size: -; CDR3 DNA: TGCAGCGTTGATGACAGGTACACAGATACGCAGTATTTT; CDR3 protein: CSVDDRYTDTQYF
V gene: TRBV19; D gene: TRBD1; J gene: TRBJ2-1; clone size: -; CDR3 DNA: TGTGCCAGTAGTGCTGGGACAGGGGGGCCCTACAATGAGCAGTTCTTC; CDR3 protein: CASSAGTGGPYNEQFF
V gene: TRBV12-2; D gene: -; J gene: TRBJ2-2; clone size: -; CDR3 DNA: TGTGCCAGCAGCTCCTCGACAGGGAACACCGGGGAGCTGTTTTTT; CDR3 protein: CASSSSTGNTGELFF
V gene: TRBV29-1; D gene: TRBD1; J gene: TRBJ2-3; clone size: -; CDR3 DNA: TGCAGCTTCGGACAGGGCATCACAGATACGCAGTATTTT; CDR3 protein: CSFGQGITDTQYF
V gene: TRBV5-1; D gene: -; J gene: TRBJ1-6; clone size: -; CDR3 DNA: TGCGCCAGCAGCTTGAATAGCAACGATTCACCCCTCCACTTT; CDR3 protein: CASSLNSNDSPLHF
V gene: TRBV5-5; D gene: TRBD1; J gene: TRBJ1-1; clone size: -; CDR3 DNA: TGTGCCAGCAGCTTGGTAGGGACAGGGGACACTGAAGCTTTCTTT; CDR3 protein: CASSLVGTGDTEAFF
V gene: TRBV10-3; D gene: -; J gene: TRBJ1-1; clone size: once; CDR3 DNA: TGTGCCATCAGTGCCGGGGATTTGAACACTGAAGCTTTCTTT; CDR3 protein: CAISAGDLNTEAFF
V gene: TRBV6-1; D gene: TRBD1; J gene: TRBJ1-2; clone size: -; CDR3 DNA: TGTGCCAGCACCGGACAGGGGGTCTATGGCTACACCTTC; CDR3 protein: CASTGQGVYGYTF
V gene: TRBV25-1; D gene: TRBD1; J gene: TRBJ1-6; clone size: -; CDR3 DNA: TGTGCCAGTACCCCAGGGGGCGCGGAATCACCCCTCCACTTT; CDR3 protein: CASTPGGAESPLHF
V gene: TRBV2; D gene: -; J gene: TRBJ1-5; clone size: medium-sized; CDR3 DNA: TGTGCCAGCAGTGAAATGGTTAGGGTTCGGGGTCAGCCCCAGCATTTT; CDR3 protein: CASSEMVRVRGQPQHF
V gene: TRBV6-5; D gene: -; J gene: TRBJ2-5; clone size: few; CDR3 DNA: TGTGCCAGCAGTTATTTGCAGGGGAGGGGGACCCAGTACTTC; CDR3 protein: CASSYLQGRGTQYF
V gene: TRBV2; D gene: -; J gene: TRBJ2-1; clone size: -; CDR3 DNA: TGTGCCAGCAGGGAACTAGACAGCTCCTACAATGAGCAGTTCTTC; CDR3 protein: CASRELDSSYNEQFF
V gene: TRBV5-1; D gene: -; J gene: TRBJ1-1; clone size: -; CDR3 DNA: TGCGCCAGCAGCTTGAATAGGGGCAGGGTCACTGAAGCTTTCTTT; CDR3 protein: CASSLNRGRVTEAFF